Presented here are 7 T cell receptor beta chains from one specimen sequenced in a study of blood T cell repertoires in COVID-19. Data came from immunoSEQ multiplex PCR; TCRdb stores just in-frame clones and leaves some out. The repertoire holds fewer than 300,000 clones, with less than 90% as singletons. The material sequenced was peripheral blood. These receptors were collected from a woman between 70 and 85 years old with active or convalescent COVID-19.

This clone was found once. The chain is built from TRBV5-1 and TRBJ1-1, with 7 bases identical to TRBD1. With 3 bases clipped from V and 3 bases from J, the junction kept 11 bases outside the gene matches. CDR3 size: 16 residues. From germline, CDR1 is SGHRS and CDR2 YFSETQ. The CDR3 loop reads CASSWLGQALDTEAFF. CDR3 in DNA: TGCGCCAGCAGCTGGCTAGGACAGGCCCTCGACACTGAAGCTTTCTTT.

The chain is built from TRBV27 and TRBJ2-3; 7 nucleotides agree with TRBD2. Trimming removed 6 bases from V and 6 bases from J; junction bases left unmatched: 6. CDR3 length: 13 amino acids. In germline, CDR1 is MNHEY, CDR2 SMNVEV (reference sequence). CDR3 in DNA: TGTGCCAGCAGCCTCGGGGGGTCCGATACGCAGTATTTT. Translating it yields CASSLGGSDTQYF.

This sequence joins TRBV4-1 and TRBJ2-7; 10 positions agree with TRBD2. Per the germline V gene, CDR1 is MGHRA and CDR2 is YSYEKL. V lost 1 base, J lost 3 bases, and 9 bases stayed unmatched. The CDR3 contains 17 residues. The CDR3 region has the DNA TGCGCCAGCAGCCAAGTTCAATCTAGCGGGGGCGACTACGAGCAGTACTTC. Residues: CASSQVQSSGGDYEQYF.

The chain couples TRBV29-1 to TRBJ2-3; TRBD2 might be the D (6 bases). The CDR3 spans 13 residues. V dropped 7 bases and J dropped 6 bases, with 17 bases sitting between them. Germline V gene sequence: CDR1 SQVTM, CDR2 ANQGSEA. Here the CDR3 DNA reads TGCAGCGGAACTAGCCCGAATCGGGATACGCAGTATTTT. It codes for CSGTSPNRDTQYF.

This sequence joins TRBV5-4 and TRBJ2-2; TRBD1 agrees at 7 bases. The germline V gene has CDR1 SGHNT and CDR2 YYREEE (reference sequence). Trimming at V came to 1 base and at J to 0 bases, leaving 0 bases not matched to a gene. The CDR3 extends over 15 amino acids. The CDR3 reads CASSLQGANTGELFF. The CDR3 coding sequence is TGTGCCAGCAGCTTGCAGGGGGCGAACACCGGGGAGCTGTTTTTT.

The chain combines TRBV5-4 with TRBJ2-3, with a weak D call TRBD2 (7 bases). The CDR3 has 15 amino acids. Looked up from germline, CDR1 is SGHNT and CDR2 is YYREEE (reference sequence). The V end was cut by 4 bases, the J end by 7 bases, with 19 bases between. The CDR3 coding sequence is TGTGCCAGCAGCCTCCCCGGGGGGCCTTCAAATACGCAGTATTTT. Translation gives CASSLPGGPSNTQYF. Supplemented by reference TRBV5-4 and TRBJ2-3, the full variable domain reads ETGVTQSPTHLIKTRGQQVTLRCSSQSGHNTVSWYQQALGQGPQFIFQYYREEENGRGNFPPRFSGLQFPNYSSELNVNALELDDSALYLCASSLPGGPSNTQYFGPGTRLTVL.

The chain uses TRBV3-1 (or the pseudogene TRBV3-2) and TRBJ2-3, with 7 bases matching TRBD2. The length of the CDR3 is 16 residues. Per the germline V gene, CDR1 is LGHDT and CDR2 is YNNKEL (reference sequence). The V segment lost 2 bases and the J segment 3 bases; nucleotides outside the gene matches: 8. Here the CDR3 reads CASSQWLSGETDTQYF. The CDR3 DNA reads TGTGCCAGCAGCCAATGGTTGAGCGGGGAAACAGATACGCAGTATTTT.